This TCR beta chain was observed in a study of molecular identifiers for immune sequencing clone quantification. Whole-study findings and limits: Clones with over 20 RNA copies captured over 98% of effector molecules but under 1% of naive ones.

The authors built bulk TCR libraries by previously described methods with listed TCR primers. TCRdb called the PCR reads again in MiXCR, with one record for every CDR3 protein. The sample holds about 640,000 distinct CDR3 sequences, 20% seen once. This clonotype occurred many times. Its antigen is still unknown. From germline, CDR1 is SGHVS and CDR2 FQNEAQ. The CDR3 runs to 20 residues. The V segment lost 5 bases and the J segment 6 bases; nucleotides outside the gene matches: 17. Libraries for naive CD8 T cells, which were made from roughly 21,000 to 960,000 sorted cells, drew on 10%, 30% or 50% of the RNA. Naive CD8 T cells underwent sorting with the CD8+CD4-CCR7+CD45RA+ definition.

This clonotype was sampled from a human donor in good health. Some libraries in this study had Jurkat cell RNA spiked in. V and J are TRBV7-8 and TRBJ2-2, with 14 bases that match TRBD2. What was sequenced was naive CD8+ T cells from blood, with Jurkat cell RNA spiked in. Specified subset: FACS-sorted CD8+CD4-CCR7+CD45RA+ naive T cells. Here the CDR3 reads CASSPYRTSGGSVIAGELFF. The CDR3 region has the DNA TGTGCCAGCAGCCCATACCGGACTAGCGGGGGGTCTGTCATCGCCGGGGAGCTGTTTTTT.